The entry below describes one T cell receptor (beta chain). This entry is derived from a study of blood T cell repertoires in COVID-19. Libraries were prepared by immunoSEQ multiplex PCR; TCRdb keeps only in-frame clonotypes and omits some of them. Among a few hundred thousand clones listed, 80% to 90% were seen once. Germline V gene sequence: CDR1 MNHEY, CDR2 SVGEGT. V was pared by 4 bases and J by 1 base, with 16 bases between. This CDR3 is built from 16 residues. The source is a woman between 50 and 59 years old with acute or convalescent COVID-19. Sample: peripheral blood. This chain uses TRBV6-2 or TRBV6-3 with TRBJ2-5; a possible D gene is TRBD1 (5 bases). CDR3 region: CASSSVGRAIQETQYF. The DNA for the CDR3 is TGTGCCAGCAGTTCGGTGGGCAGGGCCATCCAAGAGACCCAGTACTTC.